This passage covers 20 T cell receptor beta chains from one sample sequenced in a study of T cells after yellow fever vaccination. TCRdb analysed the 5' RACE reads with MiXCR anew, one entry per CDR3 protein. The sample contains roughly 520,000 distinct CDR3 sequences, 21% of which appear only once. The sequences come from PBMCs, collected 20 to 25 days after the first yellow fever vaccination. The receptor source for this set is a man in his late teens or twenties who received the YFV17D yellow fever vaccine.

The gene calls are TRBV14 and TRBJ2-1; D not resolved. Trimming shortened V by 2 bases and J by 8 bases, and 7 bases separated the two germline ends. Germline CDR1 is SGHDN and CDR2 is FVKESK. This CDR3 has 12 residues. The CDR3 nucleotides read TGTGCCAGCAGCCAATTCAACGATGAGCAGTTCTTC. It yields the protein CASSQFNDEQFF.

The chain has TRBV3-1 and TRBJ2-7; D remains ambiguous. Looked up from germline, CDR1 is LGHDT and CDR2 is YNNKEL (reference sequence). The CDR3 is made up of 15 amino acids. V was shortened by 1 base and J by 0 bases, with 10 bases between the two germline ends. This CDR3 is CASSQGKGFSYEQYF. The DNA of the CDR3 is TGTGCCAGCAGCCAAGGAAAGGGTTTCTCCTACGAGCAGTACTTC.

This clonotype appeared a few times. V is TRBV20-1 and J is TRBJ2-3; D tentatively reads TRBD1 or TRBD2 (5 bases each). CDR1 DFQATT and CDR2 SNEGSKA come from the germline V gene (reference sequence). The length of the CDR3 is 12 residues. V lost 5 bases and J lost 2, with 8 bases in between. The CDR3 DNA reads TGCAGTGCTTGGGGGTCCACAGATACGCAGTATTTT. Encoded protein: CSAWGSTDTQYF.

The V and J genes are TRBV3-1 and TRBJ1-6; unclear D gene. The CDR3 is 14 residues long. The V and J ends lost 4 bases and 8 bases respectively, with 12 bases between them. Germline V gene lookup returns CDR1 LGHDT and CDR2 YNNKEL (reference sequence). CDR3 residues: CASSPDYGDSPLHF. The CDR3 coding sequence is TGTGCCAGCAGCCCGGACTATGGGGATTCACCCCTCCACTTT. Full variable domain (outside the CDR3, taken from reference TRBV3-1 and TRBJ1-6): DTAVSQTPKYLVTQMGNDKSIKCEQNLGHDTMYWYKQDSKKFLKIMFSYNNKELIINETVPNRFSPKSPDKAHLNLHINSLELGDSAVYFCASSPDYGDSPLHFGNGTRLTVT.

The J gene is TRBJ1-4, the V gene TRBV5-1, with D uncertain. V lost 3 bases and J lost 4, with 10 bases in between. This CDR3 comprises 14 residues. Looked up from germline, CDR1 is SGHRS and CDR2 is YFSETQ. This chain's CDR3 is CASSSNPSNEKLFF. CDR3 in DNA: TGCGCCAGCAGCTCCAACCCTAGTAATGAAAAACTGTTTTTT. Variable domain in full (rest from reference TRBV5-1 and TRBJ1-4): KAGVTQTPRYLIKTRGQQVTLSCSPISGHRSVSWYQQTPGQGLQFLFEYFSETQRNKGNFPGRFSGRQFSNSRSEMNVSTLELGDSALYLCASSSNPSNEKLFFGSGTQLSVL.

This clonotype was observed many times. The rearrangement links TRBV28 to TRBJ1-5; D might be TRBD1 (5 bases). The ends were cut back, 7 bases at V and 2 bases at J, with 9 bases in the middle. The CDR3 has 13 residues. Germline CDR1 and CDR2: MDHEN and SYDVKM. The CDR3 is CASNRYGNQPQHF. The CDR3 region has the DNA TGTGCCAGCAACAGGTACGGCAATCAGCCCCAGCATTTT.

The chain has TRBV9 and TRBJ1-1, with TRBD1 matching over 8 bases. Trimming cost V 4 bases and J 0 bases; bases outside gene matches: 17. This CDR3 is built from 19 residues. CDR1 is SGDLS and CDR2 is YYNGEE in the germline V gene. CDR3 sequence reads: CASSPQGGLQRGMNTEAFF. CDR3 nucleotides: TGTGCCAGCAGCCCACAGGGGGGACTCCAAAGGGGCATGAACACTGAAGCTTTCTTT. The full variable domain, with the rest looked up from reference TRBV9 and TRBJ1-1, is DSGVTQTPKHLITATGQRVTLRCSPRSGDLSVYWYQQSLDQGLQFLIQYYNGEERAKGNILERFSAQQFPDLHSELNLSSLELGDSALYFCASSPQGGLQRGMNTEAFFGQGTRLTVV.

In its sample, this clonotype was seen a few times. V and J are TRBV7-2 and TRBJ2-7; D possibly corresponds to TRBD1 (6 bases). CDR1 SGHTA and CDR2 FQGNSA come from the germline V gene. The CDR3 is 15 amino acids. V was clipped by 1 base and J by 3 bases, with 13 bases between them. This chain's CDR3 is CASSLETGKIYEQYF. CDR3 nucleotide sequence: TGTGCCAGCAGCTTAGAAACAGGGAAGATCTACGAGCAGTACTTC.

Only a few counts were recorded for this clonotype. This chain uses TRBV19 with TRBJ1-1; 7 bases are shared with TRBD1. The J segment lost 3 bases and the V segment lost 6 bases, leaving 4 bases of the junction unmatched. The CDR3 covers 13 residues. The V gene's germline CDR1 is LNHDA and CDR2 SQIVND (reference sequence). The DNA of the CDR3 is TGTGCCAGTAGCGCTGACAGGGACACTGAAGCTTTCTTT. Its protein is CASSADRDTEAFF.

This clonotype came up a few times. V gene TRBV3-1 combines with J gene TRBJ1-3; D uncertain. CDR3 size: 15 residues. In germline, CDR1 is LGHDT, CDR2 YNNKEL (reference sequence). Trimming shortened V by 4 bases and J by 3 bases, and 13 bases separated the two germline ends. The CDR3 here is CASSPHGADGNTIYF. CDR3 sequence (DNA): TGTGCCAGCAGCCCCCACGGTGCGGATGGAAACACCATATATTTT.

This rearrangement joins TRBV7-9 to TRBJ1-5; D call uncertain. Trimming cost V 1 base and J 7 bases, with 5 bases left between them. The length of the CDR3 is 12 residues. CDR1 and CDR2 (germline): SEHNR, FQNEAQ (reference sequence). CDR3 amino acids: CASSLDEQPQHF. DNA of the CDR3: TGTGCCAGCAGCTTAGATGAGCAGCCCCAGCATTTT.

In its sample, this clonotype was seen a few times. The chain's CDR3 is CASSLDRGAYEQYF. In nucleotides, the CDR3 is TGTGCCAGCAGCCTCGACAGGGGTGCCTACGAGCAGTACTTC. The chain has TRBV28 and TRBJ2-7; 8 nucleotides line up with TRBD1. The ends lost 6 bases at V and 2 bases at J; junction bases unmatched: 6. Germline assignment: CDR1 MDHEN and CDR2 SYDVKM. The CDR3 is 14 amino acids.

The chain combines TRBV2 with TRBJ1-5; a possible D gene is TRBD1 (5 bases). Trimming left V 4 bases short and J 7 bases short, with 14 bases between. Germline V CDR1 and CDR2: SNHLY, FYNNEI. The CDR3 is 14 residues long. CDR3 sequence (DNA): TGTGCCAGCAGTGTACAGGATGGGAGGCAGCCCCAGCATTTT. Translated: CASSVQDGRQPQHF.

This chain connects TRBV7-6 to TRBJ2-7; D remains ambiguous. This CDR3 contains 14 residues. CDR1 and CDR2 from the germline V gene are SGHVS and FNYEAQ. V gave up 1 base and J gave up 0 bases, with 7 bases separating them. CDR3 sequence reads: CASSLVVSSYEQYF. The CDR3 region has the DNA TGTGCCAGCAGCTTAGTGGTCAGCTCCTACGAGCAGTACTTC.

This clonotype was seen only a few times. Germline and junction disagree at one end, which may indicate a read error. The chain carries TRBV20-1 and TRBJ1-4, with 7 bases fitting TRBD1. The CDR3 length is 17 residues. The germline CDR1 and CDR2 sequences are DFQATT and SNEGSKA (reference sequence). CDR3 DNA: TGCTGTGCTAGAGATAGACAGGGAGGGGGATATACAGAAAAACTGTTTTTT. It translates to CCARDRQGGGYTEKLFF.

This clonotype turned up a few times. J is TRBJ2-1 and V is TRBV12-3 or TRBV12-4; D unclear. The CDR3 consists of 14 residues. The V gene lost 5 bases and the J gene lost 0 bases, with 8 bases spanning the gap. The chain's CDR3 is CASSRSSSYNEQFF. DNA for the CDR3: TGTGCCAGCAGTCGGAGCAGCTCCTACAATGAGCAGTTCTTC.

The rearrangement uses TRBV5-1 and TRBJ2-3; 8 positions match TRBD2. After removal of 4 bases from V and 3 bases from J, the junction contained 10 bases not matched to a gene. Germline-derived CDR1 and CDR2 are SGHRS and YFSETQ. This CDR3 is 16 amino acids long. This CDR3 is CASSVGTSSRTDTQYF. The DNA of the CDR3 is TGCGCCAGCAGCGTAGGGACTAGTTCTAGGACAGATACGCAGTATTTT.

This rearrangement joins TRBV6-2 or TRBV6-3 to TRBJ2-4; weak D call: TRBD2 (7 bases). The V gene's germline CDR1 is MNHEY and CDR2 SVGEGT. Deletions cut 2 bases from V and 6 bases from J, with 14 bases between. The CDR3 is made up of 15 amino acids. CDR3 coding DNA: TGTGCCAGCAGTTACCGCGGGGGCCTGGTAAACATTCAGTACTTC. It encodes CASSYRGGLVNIQYF.

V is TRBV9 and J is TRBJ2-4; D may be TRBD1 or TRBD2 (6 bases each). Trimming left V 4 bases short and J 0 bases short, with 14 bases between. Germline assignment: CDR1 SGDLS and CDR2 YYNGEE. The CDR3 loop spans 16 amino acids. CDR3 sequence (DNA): TGTGCCAGCAGCCCACAGGGACTTGGAGCCAAAAACATTCAGTACTTC. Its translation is CASSPQGLGAKNIQYF. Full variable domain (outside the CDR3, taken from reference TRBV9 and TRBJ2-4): DSGVTQTPKHLITATGQRVTLRCSPRSGDLSVYWYQQSLDQGLQFLIQYYNGEERAKGNILERFSAQQFPDLHSELNLSSLELGDSALYFCASSPQGLGAKNIQYFGAGTRLSVL.

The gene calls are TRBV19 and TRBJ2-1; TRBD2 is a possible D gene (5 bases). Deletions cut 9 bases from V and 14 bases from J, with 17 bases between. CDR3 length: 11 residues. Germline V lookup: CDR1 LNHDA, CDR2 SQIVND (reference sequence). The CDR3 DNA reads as TGTGCCAGCCGGCCGGAGGACCGCGAGTTCTTC. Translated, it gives CASRPEDREFF.